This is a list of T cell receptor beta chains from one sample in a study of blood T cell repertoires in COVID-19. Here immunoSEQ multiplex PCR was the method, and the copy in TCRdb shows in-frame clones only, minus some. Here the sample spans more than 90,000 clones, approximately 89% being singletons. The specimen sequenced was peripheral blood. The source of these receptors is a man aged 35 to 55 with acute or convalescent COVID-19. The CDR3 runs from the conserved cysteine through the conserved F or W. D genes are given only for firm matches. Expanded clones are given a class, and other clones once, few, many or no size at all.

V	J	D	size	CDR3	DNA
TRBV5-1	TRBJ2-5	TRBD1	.	CASSLMPGQGIETQYF	TGCGCCAGCAGCTTGATGCCGGGACAGGGTATAGAGACCCAGTACTTC
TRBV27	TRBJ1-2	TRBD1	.	CASSPRTGPYGYTF	TGTGCCAGCAGTCCCCGGACAGGGCCCTATGGCTACACCTTC
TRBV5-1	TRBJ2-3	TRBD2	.	CASSLAASGYTDTQYF	TGCGCCAGCAGCTTGGCGGCTAGCGGTTACACAGATACGCAGTATTTT
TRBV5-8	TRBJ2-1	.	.	CASSTPGIEQFF	TGTGCCAGCAGCACTCCCGGGATTGAGCAGTTCTTC
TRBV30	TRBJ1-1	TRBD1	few	CAWRPGQVPNTEAFF	TGTGCCTGGAGACCGGGACAGGTTCCTAACACTGAAGCTTTCTTT
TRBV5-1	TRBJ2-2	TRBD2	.	CASSLDSGGTTGELFF	TGCGCCAGCAGCTTGGACAGCGGGGGGACTACCGGGGAGCTGTTTTTT
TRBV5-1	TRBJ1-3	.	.	CASSLDLAGNGNTIYF	TGCGCCAGCAGCTTGGACTTGGCCGGGAATGGAAACACCATATATTTT
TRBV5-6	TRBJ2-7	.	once	CASSFLALEAYEQYF	TGTGCCAGCAGCTTTCTCGCCCTAGAGGCCTACGAGCAGTACTTC
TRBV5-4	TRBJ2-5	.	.	CASSSPVGGAMRTQYF	TGTGCCAGCAGCTCCCCTGTGGGGGGGGCTATGAGGACCCAGTACTTC
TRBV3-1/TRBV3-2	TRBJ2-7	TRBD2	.	CASSHEGLTYEQYF	TGTGCCAGCAGCCATGAGGGACTAACCTACGAGCAGTACTTC
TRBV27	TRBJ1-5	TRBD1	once	CASSWTGMNQPQHF	TGTGCCAGCAGCTGGACAGGGATGAATCAGCCCCAGCATTTT
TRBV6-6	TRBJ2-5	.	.	CASSSGRTRQETQYF	TGTGCCAGCAGTTCCGGTAGGACACGCCAAGAGACCCAGTACTTC
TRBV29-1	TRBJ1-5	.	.	CSVEVGPGQPQHF	TGCAGCGTTGAAGTAGGGCCGGGACAGCCCCAGCATTTT
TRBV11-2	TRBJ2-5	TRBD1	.	CASSLPAGRTGGRQETQYF	TGTGCCAGCAGCTTACCCGCGGGGCGGACAGGGGGACGGCAAGAGACCCAGTACTTC
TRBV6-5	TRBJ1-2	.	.	CASTRGDYGYTF	TGTGCCAGCACGCGGGGCGACTATGGCTACACCTTC
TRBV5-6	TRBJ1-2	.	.	CASSFRQARSLGGYTF	TGTGCCAGCAGCTTTAGACAGGCGCGCTCTTTAGGGGGCTACACCTTC
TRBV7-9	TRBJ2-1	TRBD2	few	CASGPREGLSNEQFF	TGTGCCAGCGGTCCTAGGGAGGGCCTAAGCAATGAGCAGTTCTTC
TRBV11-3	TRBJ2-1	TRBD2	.	CASSLAGGGNNEQFF	TGTGCCAGCAGCTTAGCGGGGGGAGGCAACAATGAGCAGTTCTTC
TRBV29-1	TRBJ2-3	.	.	CSVVLSDTQYF	TGCAGCGTTGTGTTATCAGATACGCAGTATTTT
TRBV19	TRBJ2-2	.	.	CASSKPTGANTGELFF	TGTGCCAGTAGTAAACCGACAGGAGCGAACACCGGGGAGCTGTTTTTT
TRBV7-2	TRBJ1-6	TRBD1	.	CASSLEGTGDSPLHF	TGTGCCAGCAGCTTAGAAGGGACAGGGGATTCACCCCTCCACTTT
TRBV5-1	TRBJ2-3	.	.	CASTRGQDDTDTQYF	TGCGCCAGCACCCGGGGACAAGACGACACAGATACGCAGTATTTT
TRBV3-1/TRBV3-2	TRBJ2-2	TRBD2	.	CASSLATSGFRAGELFF	TGTGCCAGCAGCCTTGCGACTAGCGGATTTCGAGCCGGGGAGCTGTTTTTT
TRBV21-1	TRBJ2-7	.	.	CASSKVDSSYEQYF	TGTGCCAGCAGCAAGGTGGACAGCTCCTACGAGCAGTACTTC
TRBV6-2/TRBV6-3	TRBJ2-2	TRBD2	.	CASSYLAGGPNTGELFF	TGTGCCAGCAGTTACTTGGCGGGAGGGCCAAACACCGGGGAGCTGTTTTTT
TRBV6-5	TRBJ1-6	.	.	CASSSKATGYNSPLHF	TGTGCCAGCAGTTCAAAGGCCACGGGCTATAATTCACCCCTCCACTTT
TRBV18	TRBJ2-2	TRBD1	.	CASSLFRTGDNTGELFF	TGTGCCAGCTCACTCTTCCGGACAGGCGATAACACCGGGGAGCTGTTTTTT
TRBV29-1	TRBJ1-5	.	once	CSAGGGDSNQPQHF	TGCAGCGCGGGTGGAGGAGATAGCAATCAGCCCCAGCATTTT
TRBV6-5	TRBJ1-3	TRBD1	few	CATHRGAGNTIYF	TGTGCCACGCACAGGGGAGCTGGAAACACCATATATTTT
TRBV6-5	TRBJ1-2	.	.	CASSLRDSGGYTF	TGTGCCAGCAGTTTACGGGACTCCGGGGGCTACACCTTC
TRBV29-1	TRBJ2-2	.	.	CSVGGATGELFF	TGCAGCGTGGGGGGGGCTACCGGGGAGCTGTTTTTT
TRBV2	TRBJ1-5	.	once	CASSDDINQPQHF	TGTGCCAGCAGTGACGACATCAATCAGCCCCAGCATTTT
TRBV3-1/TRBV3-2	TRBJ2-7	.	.	CASSQAGVAYEQYF	TGTGCCAGCAGCCAGGCAGGGGTAGCCTACGAGCAGTACTTC
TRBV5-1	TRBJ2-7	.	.	CASSLRSSYEQYF	TGCGCCAGCAGCCTCCGGAGCTCCTACGAGCAGTACTTC
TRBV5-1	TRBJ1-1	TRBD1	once	CASSPSPGGTEAFF	TGCGCCAGCAGCCCCTCCCCAGGGGGCACTGAAGCTTTCTTT
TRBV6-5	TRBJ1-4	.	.	CAAARSDNEKLFF	TGTGCCGCCGCCCGGTCCGATAATGAAAAACTGTTTTTT
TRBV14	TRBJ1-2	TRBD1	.	CASSRDRDHYGYTF	TGTGCCAGCAGTCGGGACAGGGACCACTATGGCTACACCTTC
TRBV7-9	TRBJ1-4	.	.	CASSLQGINEKLFF	TGTGCCAGCAGCTTACAGGGGATTAATGAAAAACTGTTTTTT
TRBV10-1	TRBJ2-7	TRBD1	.	CASSEILSPGQEVYEQYF	TGCGCCAGCAGTGAGATCCTAAGCCCGGGACAGGAGGTTTACGAGCAGTACTTC
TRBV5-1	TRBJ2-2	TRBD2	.	CASSPGTSGNTGELFF	TGCGCCAGCAGCCCCGGGACTAGCGGGAACACCGGGGAGCTGTTTTTT
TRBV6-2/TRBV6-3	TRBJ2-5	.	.	CASSRLEPDEETQYF	TGTGCCAGCAGCCGTCTGGAGCCTGACGAAGAGACCCAGTACTTC
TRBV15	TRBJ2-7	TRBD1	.	CATSPRTGGTAYEQYF	TGTGCCACCAGCCCCCGGACAGGGGGAACGGCCTACGAGCAGTACTTC
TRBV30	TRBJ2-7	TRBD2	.	CAWSVRTSGIYEQYF	TGTGCCTGGAGTGTACGGACTAGCGGGATCTACGAGCAGTACTTC
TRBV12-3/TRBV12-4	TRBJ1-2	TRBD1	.	CASSLGQGYGYTF	TGTGCCAGCAGTCTGGGACAGGGATATGGCTACACCTTC
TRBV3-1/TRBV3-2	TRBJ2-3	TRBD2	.	CASGTSGTDTQYF	TGTGCCAGTGGGACTAGCGGCACAGATACGCAGTATTTT
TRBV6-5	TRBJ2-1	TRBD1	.	CASNKRQGDNEQFF	TGTGCCAGCAATAAGAGACAGGGGGACAATGAGCAGTTCTTC
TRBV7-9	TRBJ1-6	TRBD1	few	CASSSPEGTVNSPLHF	TGTGCCAGCAGCTCACCGGAGGGGACAGTTAATTCACCCCTCCACTTT
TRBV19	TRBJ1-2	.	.	CASSIGQFNYGYTF	TGTGCCAGTAGTATCGGACAGTTTAACTATGGCTACACCTTC
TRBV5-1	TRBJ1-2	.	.	CASSLEQGNLIGYTF	TGCGCCAGCAGCTTGGAGCAGGGTAACTTGATTGGCTACACCTTC
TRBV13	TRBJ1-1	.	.	CASSLYPGEAFF	TGTGCCAGCAGCTTGTATCCGGGTGAAGCTTTCTTT
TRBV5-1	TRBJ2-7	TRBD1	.	CASSLGTGGPEQYF	TGCGCCAGCAGCTTGGGGACAGGGGGCCCCGAGCAGTACTTC
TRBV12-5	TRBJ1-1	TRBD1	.	CASGTGAGTEAFF	TGTGCTAGTGGTACAGGGGCCGGCACTGAAGCTTTCTTT